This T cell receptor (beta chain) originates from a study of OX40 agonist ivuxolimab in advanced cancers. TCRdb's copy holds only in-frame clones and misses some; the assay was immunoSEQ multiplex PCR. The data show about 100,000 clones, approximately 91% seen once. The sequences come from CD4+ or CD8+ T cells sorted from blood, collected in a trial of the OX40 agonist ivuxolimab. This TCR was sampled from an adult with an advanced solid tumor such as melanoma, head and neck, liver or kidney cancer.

CDR3 sequence reads: CASIGTGRGYQPQHF. The CDR3 DNA reads TGTGCCAGCATCGGGACAGGGAGGGGATATCAGCCCCAGCATTTT. This chain connects TRBV6-1 to TRBJ1-5, with TRBD1 matching over 9 bases. Germline-derived CDR1 and CDR2 are MNHNS and SASEGT. The CDR3 extends over 15 amino acids. V lost 7 bases to trimming and J lost 5 bases; unmatched junction nucleotides: 9.